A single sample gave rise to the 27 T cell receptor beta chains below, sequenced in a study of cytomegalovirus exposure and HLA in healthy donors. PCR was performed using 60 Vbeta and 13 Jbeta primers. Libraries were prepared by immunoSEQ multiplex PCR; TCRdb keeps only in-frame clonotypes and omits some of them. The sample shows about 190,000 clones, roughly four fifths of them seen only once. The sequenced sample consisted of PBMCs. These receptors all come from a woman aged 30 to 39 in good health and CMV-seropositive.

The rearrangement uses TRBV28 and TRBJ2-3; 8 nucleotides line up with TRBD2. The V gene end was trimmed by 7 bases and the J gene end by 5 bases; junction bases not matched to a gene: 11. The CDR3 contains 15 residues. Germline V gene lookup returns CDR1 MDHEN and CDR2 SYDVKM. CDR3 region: CASTQTSATVDTQYF. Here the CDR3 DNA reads TGTGCCAGCACTCAGACTAGCGCGACGGTAGATACGCAGTATTTT.

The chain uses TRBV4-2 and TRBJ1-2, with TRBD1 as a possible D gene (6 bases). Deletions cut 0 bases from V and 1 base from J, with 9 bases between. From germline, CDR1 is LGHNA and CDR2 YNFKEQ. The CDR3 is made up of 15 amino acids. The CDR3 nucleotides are TGTGCCAGCAGCCAAGACGCAGGGGTTAACTATGGCTACACCTTC. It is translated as CASSQDAGVNYGYTF.

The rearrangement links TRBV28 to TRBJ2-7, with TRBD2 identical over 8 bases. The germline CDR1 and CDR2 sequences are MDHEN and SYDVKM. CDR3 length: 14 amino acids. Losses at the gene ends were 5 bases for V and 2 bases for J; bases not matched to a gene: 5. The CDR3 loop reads CASSGLAYAYEQYF. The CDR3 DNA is TGTGCCAGCAGTGGACTAGCCTATGCCTACGAGCAGTACTTC.

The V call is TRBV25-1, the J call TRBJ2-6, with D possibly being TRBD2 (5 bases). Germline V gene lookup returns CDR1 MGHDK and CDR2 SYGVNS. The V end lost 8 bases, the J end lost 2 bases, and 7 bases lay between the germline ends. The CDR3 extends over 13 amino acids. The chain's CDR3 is CASRGTGANVLTF. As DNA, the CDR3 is TGTGCCAGCCGAGGGACTGGGGCCAACGTCCTGACTTTC.

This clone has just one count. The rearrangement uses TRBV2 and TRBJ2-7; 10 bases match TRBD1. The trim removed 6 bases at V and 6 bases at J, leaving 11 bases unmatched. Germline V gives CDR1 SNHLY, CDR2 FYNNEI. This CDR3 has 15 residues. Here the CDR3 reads CASSPVTGGGGEQYF. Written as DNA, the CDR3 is TGTGCCAGCAGCCCTGTGACAGGGGGCGGGGGCGAGCAGTACTTC.

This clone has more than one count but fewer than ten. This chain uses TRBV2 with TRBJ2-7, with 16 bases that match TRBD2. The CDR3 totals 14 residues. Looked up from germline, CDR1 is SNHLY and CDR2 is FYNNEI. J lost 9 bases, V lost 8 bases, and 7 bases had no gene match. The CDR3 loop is CASSPGLAGGVQYF. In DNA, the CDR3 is TGTGCCAGCTCCCCGGGACTAGCGGGAGGGGTGCAGTACTTC.

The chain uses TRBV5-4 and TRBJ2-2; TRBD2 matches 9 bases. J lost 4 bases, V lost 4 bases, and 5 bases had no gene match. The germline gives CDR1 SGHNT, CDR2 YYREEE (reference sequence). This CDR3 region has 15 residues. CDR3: CASSVSGRSTGELFF. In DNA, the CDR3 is TGTGCCAGCAGCGTTAGCGGGAGAAGCACCGGGGAGCTGTTTTTT. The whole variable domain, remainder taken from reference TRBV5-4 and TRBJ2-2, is ETGVTQSPTHLIKTRGQQVTLRCSSQSGHNTVSWYQQALGQGPQFIFQYYREEENGRGNFPPRFSGLQFPNYSSELNVNALELDDSALYLCASSVSGRSTGELFFGEGSRLTVL.

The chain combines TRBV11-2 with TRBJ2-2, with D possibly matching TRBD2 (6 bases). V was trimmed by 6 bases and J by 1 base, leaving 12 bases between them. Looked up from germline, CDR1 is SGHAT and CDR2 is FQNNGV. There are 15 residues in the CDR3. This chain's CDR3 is CASSSRGGNTGELFF. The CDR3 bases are TGTGCCAGCAGTTCAAGGGGAGGGAACACCGGGGAGCTGTTTTTT.

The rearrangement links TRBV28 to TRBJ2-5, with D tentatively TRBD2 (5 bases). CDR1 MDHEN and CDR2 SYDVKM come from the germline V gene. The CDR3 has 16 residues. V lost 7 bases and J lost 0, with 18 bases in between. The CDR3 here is CASKSPALAHQETQYF. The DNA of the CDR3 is TGTGCCAGCAAATCCCCCGCCCTAGCCCACCAAGAGACCCAGTACTTC.

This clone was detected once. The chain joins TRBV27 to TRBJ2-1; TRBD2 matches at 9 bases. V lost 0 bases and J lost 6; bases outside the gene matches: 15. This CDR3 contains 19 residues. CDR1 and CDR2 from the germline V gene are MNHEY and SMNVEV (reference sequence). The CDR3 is CASSLSGQLAGQGGNEQFF. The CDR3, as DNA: TGTGCCAGCAGTTTATCGGGGCAGCTAGCGGGGCAAGGAGGCAATGAGCAGTTCTTC.

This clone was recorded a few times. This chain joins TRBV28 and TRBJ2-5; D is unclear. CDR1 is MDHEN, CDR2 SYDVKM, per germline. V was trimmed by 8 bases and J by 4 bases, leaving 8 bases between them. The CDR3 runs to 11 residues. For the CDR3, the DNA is TGTGCCAGCCAATCCAGAGAGACCCAGTACTTC. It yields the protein CASQSRETQYF.

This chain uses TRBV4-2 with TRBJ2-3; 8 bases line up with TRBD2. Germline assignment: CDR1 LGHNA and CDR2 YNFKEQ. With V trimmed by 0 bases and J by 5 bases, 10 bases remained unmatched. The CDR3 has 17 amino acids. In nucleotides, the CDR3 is TGTGCCAGCAGCCAAGAAGGGACGGGAGGGCCGAGAGATACGCAGTATTTT. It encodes CASSQEGTGGPRDTQYF.

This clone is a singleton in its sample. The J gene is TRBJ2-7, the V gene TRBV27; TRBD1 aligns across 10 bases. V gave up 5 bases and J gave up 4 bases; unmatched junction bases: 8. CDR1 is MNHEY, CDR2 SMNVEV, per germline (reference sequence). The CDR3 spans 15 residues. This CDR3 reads CASSLSRDRGYEQYF. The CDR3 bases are TGTGCCAGCAGTCTCTCCCGGGACAGGGGTTACGAGCAGTACTTC.

CDR3 in amino acids: CASSGRESNQPQHF. For the CDR3, the DNA is TGTGCCAGCAGTGGCAGGGAAAGCAATCAGCCCCAGCATTTT. The chain is built from TRBV6-1 and TRBJ1-5; D is perhaps TRBD1 (5 bases). Trimming left V 4 bases short and J 1 base short, with 8 bases between. The CDR3 sequence is 14 residues long. CDR1 and CDR2 (germline): MNHNS, SASEGT.

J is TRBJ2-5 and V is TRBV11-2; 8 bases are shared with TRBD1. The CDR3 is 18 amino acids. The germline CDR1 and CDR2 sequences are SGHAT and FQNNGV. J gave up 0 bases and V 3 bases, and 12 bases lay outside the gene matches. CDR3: CASSFRTKTGGDQETQYF. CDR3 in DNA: TGTGCCAGCAGCTTTCGGACAAAAACAGGGGGTGACCAAGAGACCCAGTACTTC.

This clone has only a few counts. In nucleotides, the CDR3 is TGTGCCATCAGTGAGTTCAACGCGGGCGAGCAGTACTTC. It codes for CAISEFNAGEQYF. The chain uses TRBV10-3 and TRBJ2-7, with D tentatively TRBD2 (5 bases). CDR1 and CDR2 from the germline V gene are ENHRY and SYGVKD. This CDR3 comprises 13 residues. V was trimmed by 1 base and J by 6 bases, leaving 10 bases between them.

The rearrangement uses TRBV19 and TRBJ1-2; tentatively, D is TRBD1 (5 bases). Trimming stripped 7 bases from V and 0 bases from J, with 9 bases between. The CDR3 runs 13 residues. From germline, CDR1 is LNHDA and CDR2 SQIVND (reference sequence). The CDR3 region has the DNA TGTGCCAGTATAGGCAGGGCTAACTATGGCTACACCTTC. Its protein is CASIGRANYGYTF.

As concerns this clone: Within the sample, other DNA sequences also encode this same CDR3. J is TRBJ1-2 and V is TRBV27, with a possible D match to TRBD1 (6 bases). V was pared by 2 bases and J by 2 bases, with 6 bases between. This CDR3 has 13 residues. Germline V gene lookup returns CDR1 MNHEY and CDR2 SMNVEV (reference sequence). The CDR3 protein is CASSLDRNYGYTF. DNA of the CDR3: TGTGCCAGCAGTTTAGACAGGAACTATGGCTACACCTTC.

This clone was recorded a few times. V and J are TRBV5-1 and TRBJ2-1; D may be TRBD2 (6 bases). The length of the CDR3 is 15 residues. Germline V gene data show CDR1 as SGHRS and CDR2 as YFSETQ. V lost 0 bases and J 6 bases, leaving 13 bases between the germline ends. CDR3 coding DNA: TGCGCCAGCAGCTTGGCTCGGGGGAGCCGCAATGAGCAGTTCTTC. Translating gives CASSLARGSRNEQFF.

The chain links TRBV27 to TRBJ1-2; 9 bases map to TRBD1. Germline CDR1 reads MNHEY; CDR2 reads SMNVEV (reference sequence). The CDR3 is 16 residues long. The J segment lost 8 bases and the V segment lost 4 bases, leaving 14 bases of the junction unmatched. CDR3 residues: CASSSSRDRAIGGYTF. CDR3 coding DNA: TGTGCCAGCAGTTCCTCGCGGGACAGGGCTATCGGGGGCTACACCTTC.

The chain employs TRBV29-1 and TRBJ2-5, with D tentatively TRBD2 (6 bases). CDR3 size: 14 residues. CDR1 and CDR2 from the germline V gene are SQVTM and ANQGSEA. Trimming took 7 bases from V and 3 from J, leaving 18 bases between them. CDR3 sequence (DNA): TGCAGCGCTGTCAGAGGGGAGGTAAAAGAGACCCAGTACTTC. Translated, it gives CSAVRGEVKETQYF. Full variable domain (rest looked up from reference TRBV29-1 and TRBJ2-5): SAVISQKPSRDICQRGTSLTIQCQVDSQVTMMFWYRQQPGQSLTLIATANQGSEATYESGFVIDKFPISRPNLTFSTLTVSNMSPEDSSIYLCSAVRGEVKETQYFGPGTRLLVL.

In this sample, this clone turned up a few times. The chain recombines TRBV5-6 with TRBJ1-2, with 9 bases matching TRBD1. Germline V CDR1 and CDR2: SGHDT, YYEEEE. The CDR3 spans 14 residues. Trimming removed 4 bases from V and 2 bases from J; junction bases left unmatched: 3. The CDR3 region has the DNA TGTGCCAGCAGCCCGACAGGGGGAAACTATGGCTACACCTTC. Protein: CASSPTGGNYGYTF.

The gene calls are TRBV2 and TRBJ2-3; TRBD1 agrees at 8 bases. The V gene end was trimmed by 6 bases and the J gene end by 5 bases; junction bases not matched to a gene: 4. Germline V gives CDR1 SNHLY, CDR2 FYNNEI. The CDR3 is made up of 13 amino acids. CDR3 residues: CASRATGEDTQYF. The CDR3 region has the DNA TGTGCCAGCAGAGCGACAGGGGAAGATACGCAGTATTTT.

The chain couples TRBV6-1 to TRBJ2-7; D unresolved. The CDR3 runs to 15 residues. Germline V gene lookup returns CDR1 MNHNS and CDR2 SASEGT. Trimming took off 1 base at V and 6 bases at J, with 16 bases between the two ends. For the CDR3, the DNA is TGTGCCAGCAGTGAAGGTTTCGGCGGCCTCCCCGAGCAGTACTTC. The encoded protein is CASSEGFGGLPEQYF.

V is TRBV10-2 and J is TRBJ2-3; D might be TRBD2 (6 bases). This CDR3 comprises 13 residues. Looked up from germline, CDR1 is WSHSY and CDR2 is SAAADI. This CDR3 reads CVVGRGLTDTQYF. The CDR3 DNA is TGCGTCGTAGGGCGGGGCCTCACAGATACGCAGTATTTT.

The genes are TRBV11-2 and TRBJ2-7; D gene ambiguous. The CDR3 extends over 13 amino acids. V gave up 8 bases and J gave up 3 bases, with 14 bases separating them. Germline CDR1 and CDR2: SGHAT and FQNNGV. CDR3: CASVKIPGYEQYF. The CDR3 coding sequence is TGTGCCAGCGTTAAAATCCCCGGCTACGAGCAGTACTTC.

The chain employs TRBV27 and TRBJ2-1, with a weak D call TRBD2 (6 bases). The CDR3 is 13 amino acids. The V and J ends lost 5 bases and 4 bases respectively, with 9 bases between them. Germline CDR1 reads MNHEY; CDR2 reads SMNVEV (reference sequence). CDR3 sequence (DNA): TGTGCCAGCAGTGTGGGACTTTACAATGAGCAGTTCTTC. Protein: CASSVGLYNEQFF.